This T cell receptor (beta chain) was recovered during a study of cytomegalovirus exposure and HLA in healthy donors. Primers for the PCR totalled 60 Vbeta and 13 Jbeta. Sequencing used immunoSEQ multiplex PCR; TCRdb keeps in-frame clones, though not all of them. The data show over 200,000 clones, roughly 80% seen once. For this clone: As yet, its antigen is unknown.

The germline V and J ends were trimmed by 4 bases and 2 bases, with 13 bases remaining between them. This CDR3 is built from 15 residues. The germline CDR1 and CDR2 sequences are SGDLS and YYNGEE. Findings and limits, study-wide: DRB1 had the most TCR associations and HLA-C the fewest, a later analysis found, with rates varying by HLA locus.

Sample: PBMCs. This receptor was taken from a male donor in good health and CMV-seronegative. The J gene is TRBJ1-5, the V gene TRBV9, with D perhaps TRBD1 (5 bases). The CDR3 coding sequence is TGTGCCAGCAGCTACGACAGTTGGGGCAATCAGCCCCAGCATTTT. Its translation is CASSYDSWGNQPQHF.